This TCR beta chain was found in a study of cytomegalovirus exposure and HLA in healthy donors. This clone appeared a single time. PCR primers comprised 60 Vbeta and 13 Jbeta primers. TCRdb keeps only in-frame clones here, not all; method: immunoSEQ multiplex PCR. The sample includes about 140,000 clones, approximately 84% of them seen just once. Germline V gene data show CDR1 as MDHEN and CDR2 as SYDVKM. The CDR3 is made up of 15 amino acids. Trimming shortened V by 3 bases and J by 4 bases, and 15 bases separated the two germline ends. The material sequenced was PBMCs. The receptor's source is a woman aged 60-70 years in good health and CMV-seropositive. The chain recombines TRBV28 with TRBJ1-2, with D perhaps TRBD1 (6 bases). Here the CDR3 reads CASSFPSGVGYGYTF. The CDR3 coding sequence is TGTGCCAGCAGTTTCCCCTCAGGGGTCGGCTATGGCTACACCTTC.